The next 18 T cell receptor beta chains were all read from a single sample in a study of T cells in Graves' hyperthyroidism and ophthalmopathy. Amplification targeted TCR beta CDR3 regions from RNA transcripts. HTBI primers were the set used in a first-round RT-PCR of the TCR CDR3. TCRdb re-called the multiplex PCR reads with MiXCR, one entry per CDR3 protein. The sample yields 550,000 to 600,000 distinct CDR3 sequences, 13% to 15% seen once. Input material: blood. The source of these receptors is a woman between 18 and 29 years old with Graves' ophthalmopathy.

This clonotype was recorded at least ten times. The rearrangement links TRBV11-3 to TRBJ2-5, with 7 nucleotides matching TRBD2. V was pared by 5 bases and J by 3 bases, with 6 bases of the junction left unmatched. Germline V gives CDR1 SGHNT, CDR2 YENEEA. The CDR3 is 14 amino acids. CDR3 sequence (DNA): TGTGCCAGCAGCCTCCACGGGGGGAAAGAGACCCAGTACTTC. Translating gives CASSLHGGKETQYF.

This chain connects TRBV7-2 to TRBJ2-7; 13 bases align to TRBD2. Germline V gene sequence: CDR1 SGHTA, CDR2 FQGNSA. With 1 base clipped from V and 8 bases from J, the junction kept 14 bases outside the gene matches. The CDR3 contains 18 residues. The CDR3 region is CASSLVRGAGTSGVQQYF. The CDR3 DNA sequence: TGTGCCAGCAGCTTAGTACGAGGAGCCGGGACTAGCGGGGTTCAGCAGTACTTC.

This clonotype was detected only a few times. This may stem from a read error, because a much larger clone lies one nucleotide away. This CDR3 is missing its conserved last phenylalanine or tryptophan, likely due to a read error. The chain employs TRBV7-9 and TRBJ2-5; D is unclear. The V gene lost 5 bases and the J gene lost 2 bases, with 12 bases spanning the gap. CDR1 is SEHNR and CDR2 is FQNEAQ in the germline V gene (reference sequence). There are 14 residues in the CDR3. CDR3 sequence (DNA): TGTGCCAGCAGCCCCCAGCCGGTGCAAGAGACCCAGTACCTC. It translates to CASSPQPVQETQYL.

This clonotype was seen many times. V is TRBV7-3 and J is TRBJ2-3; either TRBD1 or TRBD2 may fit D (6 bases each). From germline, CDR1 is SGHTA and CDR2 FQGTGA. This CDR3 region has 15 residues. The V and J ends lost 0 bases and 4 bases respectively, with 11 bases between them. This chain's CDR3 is CASSLTGGTSDTQYF. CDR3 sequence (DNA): TGTGCCAGCAGCTTAACAGGAGGGACATCAGATACGCAGTATTTT.

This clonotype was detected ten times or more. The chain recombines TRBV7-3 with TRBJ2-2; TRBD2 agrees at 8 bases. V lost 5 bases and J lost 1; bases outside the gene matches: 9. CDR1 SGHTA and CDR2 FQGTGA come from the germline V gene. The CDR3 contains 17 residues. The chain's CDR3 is CASSLAGGRLNTGELFF. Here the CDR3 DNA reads TGTGCCAGCAGCCTCGCTGGCGGGAGGCTGAACACCGGGGAGCTGTTTTTT.

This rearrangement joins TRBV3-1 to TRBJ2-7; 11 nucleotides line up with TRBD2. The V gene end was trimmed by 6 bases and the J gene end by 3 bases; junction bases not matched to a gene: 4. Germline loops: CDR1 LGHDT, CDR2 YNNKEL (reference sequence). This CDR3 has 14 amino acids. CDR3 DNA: TGTGCCAGCAGACAGACTAGCGGGATCTACGAGCAGTACTTC. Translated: CASRQTSGIYEQYF.

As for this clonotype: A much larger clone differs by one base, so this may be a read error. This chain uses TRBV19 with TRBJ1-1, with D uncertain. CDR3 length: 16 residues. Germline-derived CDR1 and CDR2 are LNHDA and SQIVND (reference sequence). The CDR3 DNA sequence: TGTACCAGTAGTATGGAGGGTGGGGATTTTAGCACTGAAGCTTTCTTT. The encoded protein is CTSSMEGGDFSTEAFF.

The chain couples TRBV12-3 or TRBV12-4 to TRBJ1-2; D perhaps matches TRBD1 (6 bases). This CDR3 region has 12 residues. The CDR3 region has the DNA TGTGCTTCTAATTGGGGGGCGGATGGCTACACCTTC. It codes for CASNWGADGYTF.

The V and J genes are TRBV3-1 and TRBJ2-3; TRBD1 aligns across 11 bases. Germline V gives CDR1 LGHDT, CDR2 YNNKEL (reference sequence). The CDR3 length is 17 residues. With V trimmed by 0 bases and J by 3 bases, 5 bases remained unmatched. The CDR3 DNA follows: TGTGCCAGCAGCCAAGAAGCCGGGACAGGGGGGACAGATACGCAGTATTTT. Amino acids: CASSQEAGTGGTDTQYF.

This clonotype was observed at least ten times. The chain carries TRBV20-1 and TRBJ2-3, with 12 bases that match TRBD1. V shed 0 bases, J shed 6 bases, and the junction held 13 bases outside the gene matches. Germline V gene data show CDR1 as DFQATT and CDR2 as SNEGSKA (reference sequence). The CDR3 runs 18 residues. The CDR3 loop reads CSARDWGQGADTRDTQYF. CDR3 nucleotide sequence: TGCAGTGCTAGAGATTGGGGACAGGGGGCCGACACCCGGGATACGCAGTATTTT.

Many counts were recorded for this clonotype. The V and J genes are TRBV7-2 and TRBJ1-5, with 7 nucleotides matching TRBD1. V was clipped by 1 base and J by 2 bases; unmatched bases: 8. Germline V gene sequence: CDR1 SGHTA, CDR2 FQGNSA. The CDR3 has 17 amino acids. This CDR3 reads CASSLGQGGPGNQPQHF. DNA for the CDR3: TGTGCCAGCAGCTTAGGACAGGGTGGTCCGGGCAATCAGCCCCAGCATTTT.

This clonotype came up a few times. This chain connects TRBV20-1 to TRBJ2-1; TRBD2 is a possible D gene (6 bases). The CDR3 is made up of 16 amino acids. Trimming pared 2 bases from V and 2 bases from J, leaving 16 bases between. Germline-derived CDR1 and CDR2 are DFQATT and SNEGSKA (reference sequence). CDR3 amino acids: CSARPREVAAYNEQFF. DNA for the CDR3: TGCAGTGCTAGACCCCGAGAGGTAGCGGCCTACAATGAGCAGTTCTTC.

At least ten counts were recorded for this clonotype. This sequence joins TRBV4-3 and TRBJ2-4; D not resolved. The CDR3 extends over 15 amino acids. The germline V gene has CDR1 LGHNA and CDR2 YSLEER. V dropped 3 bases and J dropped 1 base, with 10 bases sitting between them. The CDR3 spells CASSQKYFAKNIQYF. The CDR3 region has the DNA TGCGCCAGCAGCCAGAAGTATTTTGCCAAAAACATTCAGTACTTC.

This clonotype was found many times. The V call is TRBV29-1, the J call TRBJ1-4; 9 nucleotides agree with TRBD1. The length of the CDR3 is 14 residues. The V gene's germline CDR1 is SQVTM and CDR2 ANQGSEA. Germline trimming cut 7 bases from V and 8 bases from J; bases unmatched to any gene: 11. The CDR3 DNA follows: TGCAGCGGTAAACAGGGGGCCTCTGACGAAAAACTGTTTTTT. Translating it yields CSGKQGASDEKLFF. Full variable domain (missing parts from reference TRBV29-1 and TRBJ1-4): SAVISQKPSRDICQRGTSLTIQCQVDSQVTMMFWYRQQPGQSLTLIATANQGSEATYESGFVIDKFPISRPNLTFSTLTVSNMSPEDSSIYLCSGKQGASDEKLFFGSGTQLSVL.

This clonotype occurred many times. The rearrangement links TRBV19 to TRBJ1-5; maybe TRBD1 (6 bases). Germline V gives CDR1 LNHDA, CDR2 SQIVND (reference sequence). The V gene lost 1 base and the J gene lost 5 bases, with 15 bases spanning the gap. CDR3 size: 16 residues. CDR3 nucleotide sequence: TGTGCCAGTAGTATAGGGGGGGCTCCTGGTCATCAGCCCCAGCATTTT. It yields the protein CASSIGGAPGHQPQHF.

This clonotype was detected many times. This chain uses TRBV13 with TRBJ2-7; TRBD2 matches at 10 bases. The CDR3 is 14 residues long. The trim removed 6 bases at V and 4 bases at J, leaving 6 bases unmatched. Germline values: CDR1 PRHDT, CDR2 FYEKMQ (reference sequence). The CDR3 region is CASRGAGGAYEQYF. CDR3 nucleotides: TGTGCCAGCAGGGGAGCGGGAGGGGCATACGAGCAGTACTTC.

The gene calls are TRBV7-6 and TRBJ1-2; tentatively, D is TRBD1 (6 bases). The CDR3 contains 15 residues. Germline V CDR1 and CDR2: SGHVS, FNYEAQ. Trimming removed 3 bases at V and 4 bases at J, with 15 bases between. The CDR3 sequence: CASSLGAGPIYGYTF. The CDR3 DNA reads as TGTGCCAGCAGCTTGGGGGCTGGTCCAATCTATGGCTACACCTTC.

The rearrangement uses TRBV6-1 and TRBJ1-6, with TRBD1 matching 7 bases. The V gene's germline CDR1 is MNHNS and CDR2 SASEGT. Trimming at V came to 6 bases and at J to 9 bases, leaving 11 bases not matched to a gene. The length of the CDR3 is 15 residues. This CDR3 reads CASSYETGPFSPLHF. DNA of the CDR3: TGTGCCAGCAGCTACGAGACAGGGCCATTTTCACCCCTCCACTTT.